Each of the 24 T cell receptor beta chains below was sequenced from the same sample in a study of OX40 agonist ivuxolimab in advanced cancers. Method: immunoSEQ multiplex PCR; TCRdb's copy keeps in-frame clones and lacks some. Seen here are over 65,000 clones, 80% to 95% observed once, and the top ten hold approximately 10%. The source was CD4+ or CD8+ T cells sorted from blood, collected in a trial of the OX40 agonist ivuxolimab. The receptors originated from an adult with an advanced solid tumor such as melanoma, head and neck, liver or kidney cancer.

This clone has just one count. This chain links TRBV10-3 with TRBJ2-1; 10 positions agree with TRBD2. This CDR3 comprises 16 residues. Per germline, CDR1 ENHRY and CDR2 SYGVKD. V shed 3 bases and J 4 bases; nucleotides not matched to a gene: 6. DNA of the CDR3: TGTGCCATCAGTGATATAGCGGGGGGAGTTTACAATGAGCAGTTCTTC. Translation gives CAISDIAGGVYNEQFF.

This chain joins TRBV5-1 and TRBJ2-3; 10 bases are shared with TRBD2. The CDR3 is 15 amino acids. Trimming took 0 bases from V and 6 from J; bases not matched to a gene: 4. Germline V CDR1 and CDR2: SGHRS, YFSETQ. This CDR3 is CASSLELAGGDTQYF. The CDR3 nucleotides read TGCGCCAGCAGCTTGGAATTAGCGGGGGGTGATACGCAGTATTTT.

This clone showed up many times. The chain links TRBV5-1 to TRBJ2-7; tentative D call: TRBD1 (6 bases). V was cut by 4 bases and J by 0 bases, with 14 bases left in between. The CDR3 has 15 residues. Looked up from germline, CDR1 is SGHRS and CDR2 is YFSETQ. DNA of the CDR3: TGCGCCAGCAGCAATACAGGGCTCGACTCCTACGAGCAGTACTTC. This translates into CASSNTGLDSYEQYF.

The chain links TRBV5-8 to TRBJ2-3; TRBD2 aligns across 9 bases. This CDR3 is 15 amino acids long. Germline CDR1 and CDR2: SGHTS and YDEGEE. V lost 4 bases and J lost 6; bases outside the gene matches: 9. CDR3 protein: CASSQPGLATDTQYF. The CDR3 region has the DNA TGTGCCAGCAGCCAACCGGGACTAGCCACGGATACGCAGTATTTT.

J is TRBJ2-1 and V is TRBV7-2, with 8 bases aligning to TRBD1. The germline CDR1 and CDR2 sequences are SGHTA and FQGNSA. V shed 3 bases, J shed 10 bases, and the junction held 14 bases outside the gene matches. This CDR3 is built from 16 residues. The CDR3 DNA reads TGTGCCAGCAGCTTGATCCGGGACAGGTCAGCAGAAGAGCAGTTCTTC. Protein: CASSLIRDRSAEEQFF.

This sequence joins TRBV7-9 and TRBJ1-4; D ambiguous. V lost 5 bases to trimming and J lost 6 bases, with 7 bases between them. This CDR3 has 12 residues. Looked up from germline, CDR1 is SEHNR and CDR2 is FQNEAQ (reference sequence). In DNA, the CDR3 is TGTGCCAGCAGCCCTACAGATGAAAAACTGTTTTTT. This encodes CASSPTDEKLFF.

This chain uses TRBV5-6 with TRBJ1-6; a possible D gene is TRBD1 (5 bases). The CDR3 spans 15 residues. The germline V and J ends were trimmed by 4 bases and 4 bases, with 12 bases remaining between them. The germline V gene has CDR1 SGHDT and CDR2 YYEEEE. CDR3 region: CASSPGGGYNSPLHF. CDR3 in DNA: TGTGCCAGCAGCCCTGGGGGGGGGTATAATTCACCCCTCCACTTT.

The chain recombines TRBV19 with TRBJ1-1, with a weak D call TRBD1 (5 bases). This CDR3 contains 15 residues. Germline V gene lookup returns CDR1 LNHDA and CDR2 SQIVND (reference sequence). V was clipped by 2 bases and J by 3 bases, with 13 bases between them. DNA of the CDR3: TGTGCCAGTAGTATAATGAAGGGGCGGGACACTGAAGCTTTCTTT. Its translation: CASSIMKGRDTEAFF. Looking up the rest from reference TRBV19 and TRBJ1-1 gives the full variable domain: DGGITQSPKYLFRKEGQNVTLSCEQNLNHDAMYWYRQDPGQGLRLIYYSQIVNDFQKGDIAEGYSVSREKKESFPLTVTSAQKNPTAFYLCASSIMKGRDTEAFFGQGTRLTVV.

V is TRBV14 and J is TRBJ1-1; 9 bases line up with TRBD1. The germline gives CDR1 SGHDN, CDR2 FVKESK. CDR3 length equals 17 residues. V was pared by 4 bases and J by 7 bases, with 16 bases of the junction left unmatched. CDR3 coding DNA: TGTGCCAGCAGCCCGCTCCCGACAACAGGGGGCGCGGTTGAAGCTTTCTTT. Translating gives CASSPLPTTGGAVEAFF.

This clone is a singleton in its sample. The rearrangement joins TRBV29-1 to TRBJ2-7; the D is unclear. The CDR3 sequence is 11 residues long. Germline V gene data show CDR1 as SQVTM and CDR2 as ANQGSEA. Trimming stripped 7 bases from V and 6 bases from J, with 13 bases between. The CDR3 region has the DNA TGCAGCGCCGCCGTAGGCCCCGAGCAGTACTTC. This gives the protein CSAAVGPEQYF.

This rearrangement joins TRBV28 to TRBJ1-2; no clear D. V lost 2 bases, J lost 0 bases, and 16 bases lay in between. CDR3 length: 17 amino acids. Germline CDR1 MDHEN, CDR2 SYDVKM. CDR3 in amino acids: CASSLGGLGSSNYGYTF. The CDR3 DNA reads TGTGCCAGCAGTTTAGGAGGGCTCGGGAGCTCTAACTATGGCTACACCTTC.

This clone has a single count. The rearrangement joins TRBV18 to TRBJ1-3; D may be TRBD1 (6 bases). The ends were cut back, 2 bases at V and 3 bases at J, with 14 bases in the middle. The CDR3 consists of 16 residues. Germline CDR1 is KGHSH and CDR2 is LQKENI. The CDR3 bases are TGTGCCAGCTCACCAACTCGGGGGGCAGATGGAAACACCATATATTTT. It translates to CASSPTRGADGNTIYF.

The rearrangement uses TRBV19 and TRBJ1-1; D is unclear. The CDR3 is 14 residues long. The germline V and J ends were trimmed by 1 base and 2 bases, with 8 bases remaining between them. Germline V CDR1 and CDR2: LNHDA, SQIVND (reference sequence). CDR3 sequence (DNA): TGTGCCAGTAGTATAGGGACGGCCAACACTGAAGCTTTCTTT. It specifies CASSIGTANTEAFF.

This clone was recorded only once. The CDR3 sequence is CASSPSAGTYTGELFF. The DNA for the CDR3 is TGCGCCAGCAGCCCCTCGGCGGGGACTTACACCGGGGAGCTGTTTTTT. The chain carries TRBV5-1 and TRBJ2-2; D may be TRBD2 (6 bases). Germline CDR1 and CDR2: SGHRS and YFSETQ. The CDR3 covers 16 residues. The germline V and J ends were trimmed by 4 bases and 3 bases, with 16 bases remaining between them.

The chain uses TRBV2 and TRBJ2-2, with D perhaps matching TRBD1 (5 bases). CDR3 length: 14 residues. Germline CDR1 and CDR2: SNHLY and FYNNEI. The ends were cut back, 7 bases at V and 2 bases at J, with 11 bases in the middle. DNA for the CDR3: TGTGCCAGCACAGGACGGACAAACACCGGGGAGCTGTTTTTT. Residues: CASTGRTNTGELFF. Combining the CDR3 with reference TRBV2 and TRBJ2-2 gives the whole variable domain EPEVTQTPSHQVTQMGQEVILRCVPISNHLYFYWYRQILGQKVEFLVSFYNNEISEKSEIFDDQFSVERPDGSNFTLKIRSTKLEDSAMYFCASTGRTNTGELFFGEGSRLTVL.

V is TRBV27 and J is TRBJ2-7; TRBD1 or TRBD2 may be the D gene (5 bases each). Deletions cut 5 bases from V and 2 bases from J, with 19 bases between. The CDR3 loop spans 16 amino acids. The germline V gene encodes CDR1 MNHEY and CDR2 SMNVEV (reference sequence). Here the CDR3 DNA reads TGTGCCAGCAGTCCCTCGGTGGGACCCAAAACCTACGAGCAGTACTTC. As protein: CASSPSVGPKTYEQYF.

The chain has TRBV15 and TRBJ1-1, with TRBD1 identical over 9 bases. The junction had 4 bases not matched to a gene; V was cut back by 3 bases and J by 5 bases. The CDR3 covers 14 residues. Germline CDR1 and CDR2: LNHNV and YYDKDF (reference sequence). The CDR3 nucleotides are TGTGCCACCAGCAGTTGGGACAGGGCGACTGAAGCTTTCTTT. Amino acids: CATSSWDRATEAFF.

This chain uses TRBV9 with TRBJ1-4, with 7 positions matching TRBD1. The CDR3 spans 15 residues. The V gene's germline CDR1 is SGDLS and CDR2 YYNGEE. Unmatched junction bases numbered 9, after V lost 5 bases and J lost 5 bases. CDR3: CASSASGTENEKLFF. CDR3 DNA sequence: TGTGCCAGCAGTGCATCCGGGACAGAAAATGAAAAACTGTTTTTT.

The chain recombines TRBV9 with TRBJ2-3, with no clear D. Germline V gene sequence: CDR1 SGDLS, CDR2 YYNGEE. The CDR3 runs to 13 residues. Trimming shortened V by 4 bases and J by 2 bases, and 8 bases separated the two germline ends. CDR3 amino acids: CASSPPTTDTQYF. The CDR3 region has the DNA TGTGCCAGCAGCCCGCCAACCACAGATACGCAGTATTTT.

The V gene is TRBV6-1, the J gene TRBJ2-6; D tentatively reads TRBD1 or TRBD2 (6 bases each). Germline assignment: CDR1 MNHNS and CDR2 SASEGT. Trimming removed 4 bases from V and 1 base from J, with 20 bases in between. The CDR3 spans 19 residues. The CDR3 here is CASSVPGATGSSGANVLTF. In DNA form, the CDR3 reads TGTGCCAGCAGTGTACCGGGAGCCACAGGGAGTTCTGGGGCCAACGTCCTGACTTTC.

Concerning this clone itself: The sample carries other DNA sequences with the same CDR3. J is TRBJ2-7 and V is TRBV5-1, with D maybe TRBD2 (6 bases). V shed 4 bases and J shed 4 bases, with 9 bases lying between them. This CDR3 spans 12 amino acids. Germline assignment: CDR1 SGHRS and CDR2 YFSETQ. Here the CDR3 DNA reads TGCGCCAGCAGCCCCGGGGGATACGAGCAGTACTTC. This codes for CASSPGGYEQYF.

The chain links TRBV27 to TRBJ2-7; a possible D gene is TRBD1 (6 bases). The ends were cut back, 7 bases at V and 0 bases at J, with 22 bases in the middle. Germline V gene sequence: CDR1 MNHEY, CDR2 SMNVEV (reference sequence). This CDR3 region has 17 residues. The CDR3 DNA is TGTGCCAGCACCAGAAATATAGGGGGTGAACACTCCTACGAGCAGTACTTC. It encodes CASTRNIGGEHSYEQYF.

This chain uses TRBV5-6 with TRBJ2-1, with TRBD2 matching 11 bases. Trimming removed 6 bases from V and 6 bases from J; junction bases left unmatched: 11. CDR3 length: 16 residues. Germline loops: CDR1 SGHDT, CDR2 YYEEEE. CDR3 region: CASTFIGLAGSNEQFF. The CDR3 coding sequence is TGTGCCAGCACCTTCATAGGACTAGCGGGTTCCAATGAGCAGTTCTTC.

This chain joins TRBV5-6 and TRBJ1-1; D is unresolved. Germline V gene data show CDR1 as SGHDT and CDR2 as YYEEEE. The V end was cut by 0 bases, the J end by 1 base, with 7 bases between. This CDR3 spans 14 amino acids. The DNA for the CDR3 is TGTGCCAGCAGCTTGGGAACTTCGAACACTGAAGCTTTCTTT. It encodes CASSLGTSNTEAFF.